These T cell receptor beta chains were read from a single sample in a study of blood T cell repertoires in COVID-19. The protocol was immunoSEQ multiplex PCR, while the TCRdb copy is restricted to in-frame clones and leaves out a portion. The sample includes approximately 470,000 clones, around 87% of them seen just once. The sequenced material came from PBMCs or T cells enriched from blood (not recorded which). The origin of the receptors is a woman in her late teens or twenties who had recovered from COVID-19. The CDR3 runs from the conserved cysteine through the conserved F or W. Each record gives: V gene, clone size, J gene, CDR3 protein. Clone sizes are given selectively: once, few, many, or a class where the clone is expanded.

v_gene: TRBV6-7; abundance: few; j_gene: TRBJ1-2; CDR3aa: CASSGQLSRDGYTF
v_gene: TRBV10-3; abundance: -; j_gene: TRBJ1-1; CDR3aa: CAISEQGFMNTEAFF
v_gene: TRBV10-2; abundance: -; j_gene: TRBJ1-6; CDR3aa: CASSEQIGSPLHF
v_gene: TRBV29-1; abundance: -; j_gene: TRBJ2-7; CDR3aa: CSVADRFPLYEQYF
v_gene: TRBV6-6; abundance: -; j_gene: TRBJ1-5; CDR3aa: CASRNTDSQPQHF
v_gene: TRBV28; abundance: -; j_gene: TRBJ2-1; CDR3aa: CASSPGQSMMNEQFF
v_gene: TRBV18; abundance: -; j_gene: TRBJ2-7; CDR3aa: CASSHLDRGMDF
v_gene: TRBV7-2; abundance: -; j_gene: TRBJ2-3; CDR3aa: CASRKSRGTDTQYF
v_gene: TRBV6-4; abundance: -; j_gene: TRBJ1-2; CDR3aa: CASSASGTAGYTF
v_gene: TRBV2; abundance: -; j_gene: TRBJ1-1; CDR3aa: CASSAGGLNTEAFF
v_gene: TRBV11-2; abundance: few; j_gene: TRBJ1-5; CDR3aa: CASSPIGSNQPQHF
v_gene: TRBV18; abundance: once; j_gene: TRBJ2-1; CDR3aa: CASSQLTGRDEQFF
v_gene: TRBV6-5; abundance: -; j_gene: TRBJ2-5; CDR3aa: CASKAGGERRETQYF
v_gene: TRBV2; abundance: -; j_gene: TRBJ1-4; CDR3aa: CASSEARTGGKDNEKLFF
v_gene: TRBV12-5; abundance: -; j_gene: TRBJ1-5; CDR3aa: CASGSGESQHF
v_gene: TRBV6-5; abundance: -; j_gene: TRBJ2-7; CDR3aa: CASSTSRQAPQYF
v_gene: TRBV19; abundance: once; j_gene: TRBJ2-1; CDR3aa: CASSPGLDMGEQFF
v_gene: TRBV5-1; abundance: -; j_gene: TRBJ1-1; CDR3aa: CASSLSGTEAFF
v_gene: TRBV9; abundance: -; j_gene: TRBJ2-5; CDR3aa: CASSPRFGAGVGETQYF
v_gene: TRBV5-1; abundance: -; j_gene: TRBJ2-1; CDR3aa: CASSPEVGEQFF